The 22 T cell receptor beta chains reported below all come from one sample, sequenced in a study of shared clonotypes between healthy human individuals. The repertoire was sequenced with immunoSEQ multiplex PCR; TCRdb's copy has only in-frame clones and lacks some. The sample has over a million clones, around three quarters seen once. Sample: memory CD4+ T cells from PBMCs. Stated subset: CD45RA-negative fraction. The receptor set was obtained from a man aged 18-30 years in good health. Some clones in this sample may be carry-over from other donors' samples.

About this clone itself: Other DNA sequences in the same sample also yield this CDR3. The chain combines TRBV30 with TRBJ2-5, with 7 bases aligning to TRBD2. The germline CDR1 and CDR2 sequences are GTSNPN and SVGIG (reference sequence). The CDR3 is 11 residues long. Unmatched junction bases numbered 0, after V lost 4 bases and J lost 4 bases. CDR3 DNA sequence: TGTGCCTGGACTAGCGGAGAGACCCAGTACTTC. Its translation: CAWTSGETQYF. Full variable domain (outside the CDR3, taken from reference TRBV30 and TRBJ2-5): SQTIHQWPATLVQPVGSPLSLECTVEGTSNPNLYWYRQAAGRGLQLLFYSVGIGQISSEVPQNLSASRPQDRQFILSSKKLLLSDSGFYLCAWTSGETQYFGPGTRLLVL.

This clone has a single count. The V gene is TRBV15, the J gene TRBJ1-1; D is ambiguous. The length of the CDR3 is 14 residues. Trimming took 0 bases from V and 0 from J, leaving 5 bases between them. Germline values: CDR1 LNHNV, CDR2 YYDKDF (reference sequence). The chain's CDR3 is CATSREGLNTEAFF. The CDR3 DNA reads TGTGCCACCAGCAGAGAAGGGTTGAACACTGAAGCTTTCTTT. The full variable domain, in which reference TRBV15 and TRBJ1-1 provide the parts outside the CDR3, is DAMVIQNPRYQVTQFGKPVTLSCSQTLNHNVMYWYQQKSSQAPKLLFHYYDKDFNNEADTPDNFQSRRPNTSFCFLDIRSPGLGDTAMYLCATSREGLNTEAFFGQGTRLTVV.

This clone was detected many times. The same CDR3 arises from other DNA sequences in this sample as well. The gene calls are TRBV30 and TRBJ2-5; TRBD2 aligns across 7 bases. The CDR3 contains 13 residues. The V and J ends lost 4 bases and 1 base, in that order; junction bases with no gene match: 3. Germline V CDR1 and CDR2: GTSNPN, SVGIG (reference sequence). The DNA for the CDR3 is TGTGCCTGGACGGGGGGTTTCCAAGAGACCCAGTACTTC. Its translation: CAWTGGFQETQYF.

The chain links TRBV28 to TRBJ2-3, with 11 nucleotides matching TRBD2. Per germline, CDR1 MDHEN and CDR2 SYDVKM. This CDR3 has 17 amino acids. Trimming cost V 6 bases and J 6 bases; bases outside gene matches: 14. The CDR3 nucleotides read TGTGCCAGCAGACCCCACCCCGGGACTAGCGGACCCGATACGCAGTATTTT. It encodes CASRPHPGTSGPDTQYF. The full variable domain, its missing parts supplied by reference TRBV28 and TRBJ2-3, is DVKVTQSSRYLVKRTGEKVFLECVQDMDHENMFWYRQDPGLGLRLIYFSYDVKMKEKGDIPEGYSVSREKKERFSLILESASTNQTSMYLCASRPHPGTSGPDTQYFGPGTRLTVL.

The chain links TRBV9 to TRBJ2-3; tentative D call: TRBD2 (5 bases). V dropped 0 bases and J dropped 10 bases, with 15 bases sitting between them. Germline V gene sequence: CDR1 SGDLS, CDR2 YYNGEE. The CDR3 is 14 amino acids. CDR3 nucleotide sequence: TGTGCCAGCAGCGTAGCGGAGCCTCACGGGGCGCAGTATTTT. Its translation: CASSVAEPHGAQYF.

Comments on this clone: A read error may explain this, as a much larger clone is one base away. V gene TRBV7-8 combines with J gene TRBJ1-5, with D maybe TRBD1 (5 bases). Germline V gene data show CDR1 as SGHVS and CDR2 as FQNEAQ. This CDR3 has 12 amino acids. Trimming took 5 bases from V and 3 from J, leaving 5 bases between them. CDR3 bases: TGTGCCAGCAGCGGGACCAATCAGCCCCAGCATTTT. This translates into CASSGTNQPQHF.

This clone occurred a few times. The chain couples TRBV7-2 to TRBJ2-5, with TRBD1 matching over 7 bases. J lost 9 bases, V lost 5 bases, and 9 bases had no gene match. This CDR3 has 13 amino acids. The V gene's germline CDR1 is SGHTA and CDR2 FQGNSA. As DNA, the CDR3 is TGTGCCAGCAGCCCCGACAGGGTAGTGGCCCAGTACTTC. It translates to CASSPDRVVAQYF.

This clone was found once. A far larger clone is one base from this, pointing to a likely read error. J is TRBJ1-2 and V is TRBV7-2; D not certain. The CDR3 extends over 12 amino acids. The V gene lost 1 base and the J gene lost 4 bases, with 4 bases spanning the gap. The germline gives CDR1 SGHTA, CDR2 FQGNSA. Here the CDR3 DNA reads TGTGCCAGCAGCTTAGACAGCTATGGCTACACCTTC. This encodes CASSLDSYGYTF.

CDR3 sequence (DNA): TGTGCCAGCAGCCAACCTACCGACACAGATACGCAGTATTTT. It encodes CASSQPTDTDTQYF. The chain is built from TRBV4-2 and TRBJ2-3; D unclear. The ends were cut back, 2 bases at V and 2 bases at J, with 8 bases in the middle. The CDR3 is 14 residues long. From germline, CDR1 is LGHNA and CDR2 YNFKEQ.

The genes are TRBV28 and TRBJ1-2, with unresolved D. Trimming removed 7 bases at V and 6 bases at J, with 9 bases between. The CDR3 is 11 residues long. Germline CDR1 MDHEN, CDR2 SYDVKM. The CDR3, as DNA: TGTGCCAGCACGTCTAATGATGGCTACACCTTC. Amino acid sequence: CASTSNDGYTF.

V gene TRBV30 combines with J gene TRBJ2-5; the match to TRBD1 covers 8 bases. Losses at the gene ends were 3 bases for V and 1 base for J; bases not matched to a gene: 4. The CDR3 runs 14 residues. Germline V gene sequence: CDR1 GTSNPN, CDR2 SVGIG (reference sequence). This CDR3 reads CAWRPQGAQETQYF. CDR3 sequence (DNA): TGTGCCTGGAGGCCCCAGGGGGCCCAAGAGACCCAGTACTTC.

The chain links TRBV5-1 to TRBJ2-5, with D perhaps TRBD2 (5 bases). CDR3 length equals 15 residues. Per germline, CDR1 SGHRS and CDR2 YFSETQ. V lost 4 bases and J 5 bases, leaving 18 bases between the germline ends. CDR3: CASSLLPGPGETQYF. CDR3 nucleotides: TGCGCCAGCAGCCTCCTGCCTGGCCCGGGGGAGACCCAGTACTTC.

This clone was observed a single time. V gene TRBV2 combines with J gene TRBJ2-3; possibly TRBD1 for D (5 bases). The CDR3 has 13 amino acids. V gave up 2 bases and J gave up 6 bases, with 9 bases separating them. CDR1 SNHLY and CDR2 FYNNEI come from the germline V gene. The CDR3: CASSEWGSDTQYF. CDR3 DNA: TGTGCCAGCAGTGAATGGGGCTCGGATACGCAGTATTTT.

The chain is built from TRBV29-1 and TRBJ2-7; 8 bases are shared with TRBD1. The CDR3 spans 11 residues. Germline V CDR1 and CDR2: SQVTM, ANQGSEA. Trimming removed 7 bases from V and 5 bases from J; junction bases left unmatched: 4. In nucleotides, the CDR3 is TGCAGCGCCGACAGGGGTAACGAGCAGTACTTC. This encodes CSADRGNEQYF.

CDR3 sequence reads: CASSRQGTYGYTF. DNA for the CDR3: TGTGCCAGCAGCCGACAGGGAACCTATGGCTACACCTTC. V gene TRBV6-6 combines with J gene TRBJ1-2; 7 bases line up with TRBD1. The CDR3 consists of 13 residues. In germline, CDR1 is MNHNY, CDR2 SVGAGI (reference sequence). The junction had 5 bases not matched to a gene; V was cut back by 6 bases and J by 4 bases.

This clone was seen more than once but under ten times. J is TRBJ2-1 and V is TRBV11-2; 10 nucleotides agree with TRBD2. Unmatched junction bases numbered 5, after V lost 7 bases and J lost 5 bases. The CDR3 covers 14 residues. The germline gives CDR1 SGHAT, CDR2 FQNNGV. CDR3 nucleotide sequence: TGTGCCAGCAACGCACTAGCGGGAAACAATGAGCAGTTCTTC. Its translation: CASNALAGNNEQFF.

Here the CDR3 DNA reads TGTGCCAGCAGCCTAGAGGGGGGTTTTGAGCAGTTCTTC. It encodes CASSLEGGFEQFF. V and J are TRBV27 and TRBJ2-1; perhaps D is TRBD1 or TRBD2 (6 bases each). This CDR3 contains 13 residues. V was pared by 6 bases and J by 9 bases, with 15 bases between. Germline CDR1 and CDR2: MNHEY and SMNVEV (reference sequence).

This clone was seen ten or more times. The chain uses TRBV2 and TRBJ1-4; D remains ambiguous. Germline V gene lookup returns CDR1 SNHLY and CDR2 FYNNEI. This CDR3 is 12 amino acids long. V was pared by 6 bases and J by 5 bases, with 7 bases between. The CDR3 loop reads CASSPQNEKLFF. The CDR3, as DNA: TGTGCCAGCAGCCCCCAAAATGAAAAACTGTTTTTT.

This clone was detected a few times. J is TRBJ2-7 and V is TRBV27; TRBD1 is a possible D gene (5 bases). The germline V gene encodes CDR1 MNHEY and CDR2 SMNVEV (reference sequence). The CDR3 is 15 residues long. The V and J ends lost 6 bases and 2 bases respectively, with 17 bases between them. CDR3 residues: CASSHRGAHPYEQYF. The CDR3 region has the DNA TGTGCCAGCAGCCACCGTGGGGCACATCCCTACGAGCAGTACTTC.

The V and J genes are TRBV5-1 and TRBJ1-3; possibly TRBD1 for D (6 bases). The CDR3 covers 16 residues. Per the germline V gene, CDR1 is SGHRS and CDR2 is YFSETQ. The germline V and J ends were trimmed by 3 bases and 2 bases, with 15 bases remaining between them. The CDR3 sequence is CASSSTRGGTGNTIYF. The CDR3 DNA is TGCGCCAGCAGCTCTACGAGGGGGGGAACTGGAAACACCATATATTTT.

This chain connects TRBV2 to TRBJ2-1; 14 bases line up with TRBD2. This CDR3 contains 15 residues. The germline V gene has CDR1 SNHLY and CDR2 FYNNEI. Unmatched junction bases numbered 9, after V lost 5 bases and J lost 12 bases. For the CDR3, the DNA is TGTGCCAGCAGTCCGGGGACTAGCGGGAGTCGATGGCAGTTCTTC. Translating gives CASSPGTSGSRWQFF.

Points on this clone: A clone one base away is much larger, so this may be a read error. The rearrangement joins TRBV4-3 to TRBJ1-4; TRBD1 might be the D (6 bases). The CDR3 contains 15 residues. Germline-derived CDR1 and CDR2 are LGHNA and YSLEER. The CDR3 region is CASSEGGWDGEELFF. The DNA for the CDR3 is TGCGCCAGCAGCGAAGGGGGGTGGGACGGTGAAGAACTGTTTTTT.